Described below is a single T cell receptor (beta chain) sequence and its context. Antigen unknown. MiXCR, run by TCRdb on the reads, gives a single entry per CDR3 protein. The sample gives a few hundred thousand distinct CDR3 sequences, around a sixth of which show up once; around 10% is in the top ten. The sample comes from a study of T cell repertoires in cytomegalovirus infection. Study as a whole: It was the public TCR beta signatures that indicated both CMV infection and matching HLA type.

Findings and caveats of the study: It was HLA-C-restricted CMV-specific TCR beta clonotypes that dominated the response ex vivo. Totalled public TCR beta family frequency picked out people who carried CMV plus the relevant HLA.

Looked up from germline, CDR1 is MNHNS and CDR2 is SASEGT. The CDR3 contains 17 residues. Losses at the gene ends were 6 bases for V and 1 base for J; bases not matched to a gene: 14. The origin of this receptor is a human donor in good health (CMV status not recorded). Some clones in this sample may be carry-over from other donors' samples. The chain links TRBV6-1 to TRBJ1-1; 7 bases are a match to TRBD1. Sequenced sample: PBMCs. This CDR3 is CASRPKHRGGGNTEAFF. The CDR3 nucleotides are TGTGCCAGCAGACCCAAGCACAGGGGTGGGGGGAACACTGAAGCTTTCTTT.